This T cell receptor (beta chain) derives from a study of blood T cell repertoires in COVID-19. Study-wide context: The cDNA or gDNA used as material had been derived from T cells, B-cell-depleted T cells, or PBMCs.

In the authors' methods: Nucleated cell counts were estimated from reference gene primer amplification. The data were produced by immunoSEQ multiplex PCR, yet TCRdb's version contains in-frame clones alone and is incomplete. V and J calls plus clone size are reproduced from that table; the DNA served to infer D and trimming. The sample yields some 190,000 clones, about four fifths seen once. The CDR3 extends over 15 amino acids. The germline V gene has CDR1 LGHNA and CDR2 YNFKEQ. The V and J ends lost 2 bases and 1 base, in that order; junction bases with no gene match: 0. This clone came up once. Those enrolled in Seattle joined during active infection and were followed longitudinally afterward.

The chain employs TRBV4-2 and TRBJ2-1; 9 bases are shared with TRBD2. The receptor was derived from a middle-aged woman with COVID-19, enrolled during active disease. The sequencing sample was made of peripheral blood. DNA of the CDR3: TGTGCCAGCAGCCAACTAGCGGGGTCCTACAATGAGCAGTTCTTC. It codes for CASSQLAGSYNEQFF.